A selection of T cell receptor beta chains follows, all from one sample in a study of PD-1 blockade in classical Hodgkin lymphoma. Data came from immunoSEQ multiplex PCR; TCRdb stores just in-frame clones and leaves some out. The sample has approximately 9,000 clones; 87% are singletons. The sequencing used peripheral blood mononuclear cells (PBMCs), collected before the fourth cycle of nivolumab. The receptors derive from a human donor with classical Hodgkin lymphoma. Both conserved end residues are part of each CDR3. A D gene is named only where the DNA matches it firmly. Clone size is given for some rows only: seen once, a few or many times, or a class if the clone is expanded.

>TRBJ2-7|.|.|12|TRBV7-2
TGTGCCAGCAGCTTTACGTGGAACGAGCAGTACTTC
CASSFTWNEQYF
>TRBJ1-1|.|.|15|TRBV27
TGTGCCAGCAGTTTAAAGGAAAAGGTGAACACTGAAGCTTTCTTT
CASSLKEKVNTEAFF
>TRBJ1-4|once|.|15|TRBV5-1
TGCGCCAGCAGCTCCGTATCGGCGGGAGGGGAAAAACTGTTTTTT
CASSSVSAGGEKLFF
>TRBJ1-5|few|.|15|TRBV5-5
TGTGCCAGCAGCTGGATGCCGGGTGAGGGCCAGCCCCAGCATTTT
CASSWMPGEGQPQHF
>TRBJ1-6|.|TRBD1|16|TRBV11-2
TGTGCCAGCAGCTGGGGGACAGGGGGGGAAAATTCACCCCTCCACTTT
CASSWGTGGENSPLHF
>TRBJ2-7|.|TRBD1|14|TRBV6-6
TGTGCCAGCGAAAGACAGGGATCGGCCTACGAGCAGTACTTC
CASERQGSAYEQYF
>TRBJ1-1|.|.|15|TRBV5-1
TGCGCCAGCAGCTTGGGAGGGACGGTGAACACTGAAGCTTTCTTT
CASSLGGTVNTEAFF
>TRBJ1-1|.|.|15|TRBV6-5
TGTGCCAGCAGTTACTCCCGCGGCCTGAACACTGAAGCTTTCTTT
CASSYSRGLNTEAFF
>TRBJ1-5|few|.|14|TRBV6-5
TGTGCCAGCTCACCCCACCACGGCAATCAGCCCCAGCATTTT
CASSPHHGNQPQHF
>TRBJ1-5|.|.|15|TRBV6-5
TGTGCCAGCAGTTACACCCTTGGGAGCAATCAGCCCCAGCATTTT
CASSYTLGSNQPQHF
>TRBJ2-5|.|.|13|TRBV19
TGTGCCAGTAGGGGAGGAAATCAAGAGACCCAGTACTTC
CASRGGNQETQYF
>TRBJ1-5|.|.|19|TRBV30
TGTGCCTGGATGAAATCAGAAGGATCTACAGGAGCCAGCAATCAGCCCCAGCATTTT
CAWMKSEGSTGASNQPQHF
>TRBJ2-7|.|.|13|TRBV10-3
TGTGCCATCAGTGAAATGGACAGCTACGAGCAGTACTTC
CAISEMDSYEQYF
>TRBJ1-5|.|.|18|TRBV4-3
TGCGCCAGCAGCCAAGATCTTCAACCGGGCTGGGGCAATCAGCCCCAGCATTTT
CASSQDLQPGWGNQPQHF
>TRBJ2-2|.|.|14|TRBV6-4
TGTGCCAGCAGTGACTCGGGTGGATCCGGGGAGCTGTTTTTT
CASSDSGGSGELFF
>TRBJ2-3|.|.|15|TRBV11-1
TGTGCCAGCAGCTTAACCATACAGGGATCCGATACGCAGTATTTT
CASSLTIQGSDTQYF
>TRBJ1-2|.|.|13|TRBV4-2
TGTGCCAGCAGCCAAGTTGATGAGGGAGGCTACACCTTC
CASSQVDEGGYTF
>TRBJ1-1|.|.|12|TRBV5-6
TGTGCCAGCAGCTTGAACGGGGCTGAAGCTTTCTTT
CASSLNGAEAFF
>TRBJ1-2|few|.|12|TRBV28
TGTGCCAGCAGAGTGCAGAACTATGGCTACACCTTC
CASRVQNYGYTF
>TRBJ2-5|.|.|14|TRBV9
TGTGCCAGCAGCGCAGGGGGGCCCCAAGAGACCCAGTACTTC
CASSAGGPQETQYF
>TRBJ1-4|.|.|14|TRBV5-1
TGCGCCAGCAGCTTTGGAGGAATAGATGAAAAACTGTTTTTT
CASSFGGIDEKLFF
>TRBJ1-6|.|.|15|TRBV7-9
TGTGCCAGCAGCTTAAACAGCCCATATAATTCACCCCTCCACTTT
CASSLNSPYNSPLHF
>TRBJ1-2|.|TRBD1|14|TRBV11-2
TGTGCCAGCAGCTCCGGGACAGGGCACTATGGCTACACCTTC
CASSSGTGHYGYTF
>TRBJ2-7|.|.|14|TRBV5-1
TGCGCCAGCAATGACCAGGGTGGGATCTACGAGCAGTACTTC
CASNDQGGIYEQYF
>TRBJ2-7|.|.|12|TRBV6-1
TGTGCCAGCAGTGAAAGGGACTACGAGCAGTACTTC
CASSERDYEQYF
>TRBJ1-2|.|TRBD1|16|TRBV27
TGTGCCAGCAGTCCTGGGACAGGGAGAGCTAACTATGGCTACACCTTC
CASSPGTGRANYGYTF
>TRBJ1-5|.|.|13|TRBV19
TGTGCCAGTAGCATGACAGCTCATCAGCCCCAGCATTTT
CASSMTAHQPQHF
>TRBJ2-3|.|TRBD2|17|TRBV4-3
TGCGCCAGCAGCCAAGATAGAGCTAGCGGGGGGGCAGATACGCAGTATTTT
CASSQDRASGGADTQYF
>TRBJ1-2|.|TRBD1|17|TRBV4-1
TGCGCCAGCAGCCGCCTCCAGGACAGGGCGGGGCCCTATGGCTACACCTTC
CASSRLQDRAGPYGYTF
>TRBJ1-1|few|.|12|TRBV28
TGTGCCAGCAGTTTATGGGAAACTGAAGCTTTCTTT
CASSLWETEAFF
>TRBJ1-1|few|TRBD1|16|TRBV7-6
TGTGCCAGCAGCTTACGGGGGACAGGGTCGGACACTGAAGCTTTCTTT
CASSLRGTGSDTEAFF
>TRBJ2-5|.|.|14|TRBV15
TGTGCCACCAGCAGAGCGGGGGGCGGGCAGACCCAGTACTTC
CATSRAGGGQTQYF
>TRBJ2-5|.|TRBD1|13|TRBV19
TGTGCCAGTAGTATTGGACAGGGCGAGACCCAGTACTTC
CASSIGQGETQYF
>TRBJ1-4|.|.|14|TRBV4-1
TGCGCCAGCAGCCAAACTGCAACTAATGAAAAACTGTTTTTT
CASSQTATNEKLFF
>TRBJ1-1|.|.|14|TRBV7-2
TGTGCCAGCAGCCCCGGGCAGCGAACGGGCGAAGCTTTCTTT
CASSPGQRTGEAFF
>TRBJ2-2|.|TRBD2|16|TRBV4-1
TGCGCCAGCAGCTCAAGGACTAGCGGGGGGGCCGGGGAGCTGTTTTTT
CASSSRTSGGAGELFF
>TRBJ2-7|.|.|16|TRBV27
TGTGCCAGCAGTTCCCCCAGGGGGGGGGCACAGGTGCAGCAGTACTTC
CASSSPRGGAQVQQYF
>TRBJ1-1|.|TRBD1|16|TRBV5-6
TGTGCCAGCAGCCTGGACAGGGGGCGGATGAACACTGAAGCTTTCTTT
CASSLDRGRMNTEAFF
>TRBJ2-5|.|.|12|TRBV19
TGTGCCAGTATAGAGGTTCAAGAGACCCAGTACTTC
CASIEVQETQYF
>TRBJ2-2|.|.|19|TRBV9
TGTGCCAGCAGCGTTCGCCAAGTTCCACCTCTTACGAACACCGGGGAGCTGTTTTTT
CASSVRQVPPLTNTGELFF
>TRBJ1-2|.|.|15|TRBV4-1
TGCGCCAGCAGCCCTTTACAGGGAAGAGATTATGGCTACACCTTC
CASSPLQGRDYGYTF
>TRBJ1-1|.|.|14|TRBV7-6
TGTGCCAGCAGCTTAGAGGGCCAGACAACTGAAGCTTTCTTT
CASSLEGQTTEAFF
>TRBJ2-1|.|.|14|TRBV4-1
TGCGCCAGCAGCCAAGCGGGGATGGCGAATGAGCAGTTCTTC
CASSQAGMANEQFF
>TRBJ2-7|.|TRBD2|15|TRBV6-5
TGTGCCAGCAGTTACAAAGCGGGGTACCCCTACGAGCAGTACTTC
CASSYKAGYPYEQYF
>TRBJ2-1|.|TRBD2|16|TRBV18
TGTGCCAGCTCACCGACTAGCGGGGGGCCCTACAATGAGCAGTTCTTC
CASSPTSGGPYNEQFF
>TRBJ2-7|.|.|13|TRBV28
TGTGCCAGCAGTTTGAGGAGTTTCTACGAGCAGTACTTC
CASSLRSFYEQYF
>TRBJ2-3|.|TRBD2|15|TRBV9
TGTGCCAGCAGCGTAGACGGACTAGACACAGATACGCAGTATTTT
CASSVDGLDTDTQYF
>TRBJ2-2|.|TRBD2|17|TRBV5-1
TGCGCCAGCAGCTCAACTAGCGGGGGTGCGAACACCGGGGAGCTGTTTTTT
CASSSTSGGANTGELFF
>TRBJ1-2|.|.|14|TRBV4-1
TGCGCCAGCAGCCTCACTGACGTGGCGTATGGCTACACCTTC
CASSLTDVAYGYTF
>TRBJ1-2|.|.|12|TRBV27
TGTGCCAGCAGTCCTGGGATCAGCGGCTACACCTTC
CASSPGISGYTF
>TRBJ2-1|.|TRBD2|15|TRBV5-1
TGCGCCAGCAGCTTGGAAGCGGGAGGCTACAATGAGCAGTTCTTC
CASSLEAGGYNEQFF
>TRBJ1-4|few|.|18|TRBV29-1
TGCAGCGTTGAATCCCAACAGGGAAAGGGAGCAACTAATGAAAAACTGTTTTTT
CSVESQQGKGATNEKLFF
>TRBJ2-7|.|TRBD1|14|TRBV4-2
TGTGCCAGCAGCCCGAACAGGGGGCGCGACGAGCAGTACTTC
CASSPNRGRDEQYF
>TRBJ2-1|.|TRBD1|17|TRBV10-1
TGCGCCAGCAGTGAGACACTCGGACAGGGGGTCGGCAATGAGCAGTTCTTC
CASSETLGQGVGNEQFF
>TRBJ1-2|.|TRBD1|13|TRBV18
TGTGCCAGCTCACCTCAGGGGGCCGATGGCTACACCTTC
CASSPQGADGYTF